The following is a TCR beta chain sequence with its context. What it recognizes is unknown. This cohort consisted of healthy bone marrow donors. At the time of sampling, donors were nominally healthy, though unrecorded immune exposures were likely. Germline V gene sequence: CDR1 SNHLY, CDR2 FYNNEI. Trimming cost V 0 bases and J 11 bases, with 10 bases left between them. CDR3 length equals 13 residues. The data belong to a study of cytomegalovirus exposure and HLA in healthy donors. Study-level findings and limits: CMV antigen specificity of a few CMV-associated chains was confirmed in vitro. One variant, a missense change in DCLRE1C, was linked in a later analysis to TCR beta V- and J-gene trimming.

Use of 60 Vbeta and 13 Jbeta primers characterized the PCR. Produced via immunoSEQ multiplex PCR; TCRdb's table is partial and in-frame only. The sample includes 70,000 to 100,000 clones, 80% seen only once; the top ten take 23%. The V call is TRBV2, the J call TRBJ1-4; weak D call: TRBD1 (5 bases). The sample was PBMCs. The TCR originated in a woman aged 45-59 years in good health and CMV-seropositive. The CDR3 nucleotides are TGTGCCAGCAGTGAAGCCAGGGCCAGCAAACTGTTTTTT. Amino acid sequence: CASSEARASKLFF.